This TCR beta chain was profiled in a study of early T cells in non-severe SARS-CoV-2 infection. Study-wide background: The authors sequenced bulk RNA from unsorted whole blood, leaving chains unpaired.

This clonotype was seen ten or more times. Its antigen is not known. Notes on the study in general: Private and CD4 specificities were missed by VDJdb matching, which favored anti-spike CD8 responses.

Each single cDNA molecule received a unique molecular identifier. A single record per CDR3 protein comes from TCRdb applying MiXCR to the 5' RACE reads. The sample has 28,000 or so distinct CDR3 sequences, 3.9% seen once. Source material: whole blood. This receptor was taken from an adult who was a healthcare worker with PCR-confirmed SARS-CoV-2 infection or an uninfected control (not recorded which).

The CDR3: CATSGGQGTKNIQYF. As DNA, the CDR3 is TGCGCCACCAGCGGGGGACAGGGAACCAAAAACATTCAGTACTTC. The chain couples TRBV10-2 to TRBJ2-4; a weak D match, TRBD1 (9 bases). Trimming left V 10 bases short and J 2 bases short, with 18 bases between. Germline CDR1 WSHSY, CDR2 SAAADI. CDR3 length: 15 residues.